Listed here is a single T cell receptor beta chain. V gave up 4 bases and J gave up 4 bases; unmatched junction bases: 6. The germline gives CDR1 LGHDT, CDR2 YNNKEL (reference sequence). The CDR3 extends over 17 amino acids. Per the authors' pipeline: How many nucleated cells were present was estimated from reference gene primer amplification. The data were produced by immunoSEQ multiplex PCR, yet TCRdb's version contains in-frame clones alone and is incomplete. D and trimming come from the DNA, and the V and J calls and clone size come from that table. The sample shows fewer than 40,000 clones, over 75% of them seen only once. The source of the sample is a study of blood T cell repertoires in COVID-19. For the study at large: Acute and convalescent COVID-19 specimens originated in the United States, Italy and Spain.

The receptor's source is a human donor in a cohort sampled during active COVID-19. The J gene is TRBJ2-3, the V gene TRBV3-1 (or the pseudogene TRBV3-2), with TRBD2 matching over 15 bases. The sequenced material came from peripheral blood. CDR3 region: CASSPGLAGGTADTQYF. The CDR3 coding sequence is TGTGCCAGCAGCCCCGGACTAGCGGGGGGGACGGCAGATACGCAGTATTTT.